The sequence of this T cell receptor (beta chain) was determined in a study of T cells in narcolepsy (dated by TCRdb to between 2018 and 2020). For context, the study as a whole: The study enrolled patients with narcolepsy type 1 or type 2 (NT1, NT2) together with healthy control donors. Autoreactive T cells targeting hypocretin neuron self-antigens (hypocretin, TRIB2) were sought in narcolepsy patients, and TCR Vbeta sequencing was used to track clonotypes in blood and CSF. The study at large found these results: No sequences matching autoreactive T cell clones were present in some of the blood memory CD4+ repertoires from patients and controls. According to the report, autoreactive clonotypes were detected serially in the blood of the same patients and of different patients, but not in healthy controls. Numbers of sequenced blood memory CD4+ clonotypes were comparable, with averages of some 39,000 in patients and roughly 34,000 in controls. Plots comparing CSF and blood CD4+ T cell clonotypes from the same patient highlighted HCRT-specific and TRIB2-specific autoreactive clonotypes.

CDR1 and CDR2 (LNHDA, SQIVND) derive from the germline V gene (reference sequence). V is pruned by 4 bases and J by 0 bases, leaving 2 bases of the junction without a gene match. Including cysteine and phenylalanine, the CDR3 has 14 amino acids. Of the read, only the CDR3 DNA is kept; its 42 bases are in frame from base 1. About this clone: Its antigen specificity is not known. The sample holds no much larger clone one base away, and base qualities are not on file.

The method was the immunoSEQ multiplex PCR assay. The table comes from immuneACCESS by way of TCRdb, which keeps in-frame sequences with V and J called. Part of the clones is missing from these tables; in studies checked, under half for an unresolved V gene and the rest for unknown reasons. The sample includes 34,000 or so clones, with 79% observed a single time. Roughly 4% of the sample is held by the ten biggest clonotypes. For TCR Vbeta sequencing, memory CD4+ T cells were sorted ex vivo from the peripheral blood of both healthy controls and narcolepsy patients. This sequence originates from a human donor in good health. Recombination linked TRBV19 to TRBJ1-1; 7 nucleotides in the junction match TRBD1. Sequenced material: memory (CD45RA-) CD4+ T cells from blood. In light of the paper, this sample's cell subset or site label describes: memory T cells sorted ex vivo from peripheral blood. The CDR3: CASSSGTVNTEAFF. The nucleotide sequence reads TGTGCCAGTAGTAGCGGGACAGTGAACACTGAAGCTTTCTTT. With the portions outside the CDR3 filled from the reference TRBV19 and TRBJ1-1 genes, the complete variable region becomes DGGITQSPKYLFRKEGQNVTLSCEQNLNHDAMYWYRQDPGQGLRLIYYSQIVNDFQKGDIAEGYSVSREKKESFPLTVTSAQKNPTAFYLCASSSGTVNTEAFFGQGTRLTVV.